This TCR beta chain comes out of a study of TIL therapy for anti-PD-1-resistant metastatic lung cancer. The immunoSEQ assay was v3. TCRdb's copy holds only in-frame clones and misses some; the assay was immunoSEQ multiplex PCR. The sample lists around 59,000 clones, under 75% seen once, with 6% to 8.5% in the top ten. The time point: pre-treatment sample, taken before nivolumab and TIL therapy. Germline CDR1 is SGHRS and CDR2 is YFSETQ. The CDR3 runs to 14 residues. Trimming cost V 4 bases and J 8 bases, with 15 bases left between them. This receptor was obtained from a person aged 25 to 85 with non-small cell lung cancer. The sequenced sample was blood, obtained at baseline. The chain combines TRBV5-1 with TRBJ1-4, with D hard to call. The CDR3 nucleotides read TGCGCCAGCAGCCCGGGCGGTGTTCGGGAAAAACTGTTTTTT. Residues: CASSPGGVREKLFF.